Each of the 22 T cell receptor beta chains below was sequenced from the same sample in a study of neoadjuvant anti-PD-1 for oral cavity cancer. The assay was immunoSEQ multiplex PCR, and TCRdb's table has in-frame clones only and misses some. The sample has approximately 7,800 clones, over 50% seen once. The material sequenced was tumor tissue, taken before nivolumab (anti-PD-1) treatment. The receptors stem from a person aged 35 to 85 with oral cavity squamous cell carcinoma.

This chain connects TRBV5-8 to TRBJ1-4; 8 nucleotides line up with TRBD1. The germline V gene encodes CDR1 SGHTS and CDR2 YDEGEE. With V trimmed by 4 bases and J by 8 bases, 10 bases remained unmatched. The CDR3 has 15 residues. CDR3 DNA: TGTGCCAGCAGCCAAGGTCGACAGGGGATCGAAAAACTGTTTTTT. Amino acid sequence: CASSQGRQGIEKLFF.

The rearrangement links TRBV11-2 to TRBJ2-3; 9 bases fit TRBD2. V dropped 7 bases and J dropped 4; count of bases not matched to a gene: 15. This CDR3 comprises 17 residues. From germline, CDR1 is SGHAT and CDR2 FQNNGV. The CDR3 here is CASTRGGAGGLADTQYF. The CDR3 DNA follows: TGTGCCAGCACCAGGGGTGGCGCGGGGGGGCTGGCAGATACGCAGTATTTT.

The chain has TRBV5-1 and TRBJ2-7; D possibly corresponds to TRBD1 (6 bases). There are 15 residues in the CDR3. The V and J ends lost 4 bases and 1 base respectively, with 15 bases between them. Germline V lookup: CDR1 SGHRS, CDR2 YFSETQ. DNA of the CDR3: TGCGCCAGCAGCCAAACCGGGACATCGTCCTACGAGCAGTACTTC. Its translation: CASSQTGTSSYEQYF.

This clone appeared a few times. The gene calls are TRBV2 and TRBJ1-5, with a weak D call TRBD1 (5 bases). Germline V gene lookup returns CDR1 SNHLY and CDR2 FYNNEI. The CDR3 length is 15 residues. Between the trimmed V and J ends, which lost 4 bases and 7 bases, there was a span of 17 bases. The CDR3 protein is CASSAVGTVGQPQHF. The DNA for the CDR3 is TGTGCCAGCAGTGCGGTGGGGACGGTGGGGCAGCCCCAGCATTTT. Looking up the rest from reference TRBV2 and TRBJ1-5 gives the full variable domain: EPEVTQTPSHQVTQMGQEVILRCVPISNHLYFYWYRQILGQKVEFLVSFYNNEISEKSEIFDDQFSVERPDGSNFTLKIRSTKLEDSAMYFCASSAVGTVGQPQHFGDGTRLSIL.

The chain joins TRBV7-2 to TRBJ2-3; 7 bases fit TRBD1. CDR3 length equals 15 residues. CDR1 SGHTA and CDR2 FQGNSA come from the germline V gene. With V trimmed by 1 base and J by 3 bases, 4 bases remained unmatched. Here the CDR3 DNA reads TGTGCCAGCAGCTTAGGGGGACAGATAACAGATACGCAGTATTTT. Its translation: CASSLGGQITDTQYF.

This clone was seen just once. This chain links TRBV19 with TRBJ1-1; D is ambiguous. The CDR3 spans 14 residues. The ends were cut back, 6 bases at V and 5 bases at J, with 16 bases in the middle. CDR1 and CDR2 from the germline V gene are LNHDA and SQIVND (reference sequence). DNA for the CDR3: TGTGCCAGTAGCATTAAGACCTTGGCAACTGAAGCTTTCTTT. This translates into CASSIKTLATEAFF. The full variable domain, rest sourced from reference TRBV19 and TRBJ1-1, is DGGITQSPKYLFRKEGQNVTLSCEQNLNHDAMYWYRQDPGQGLRLIYYSQIVNDFQKGDIAEGYSVSREKKESFPLTVTSAQKNPTAFYLCASSIKTLATEAFFGQGTRLTVV.

CDR3: CASREYGANVLTF. In DNA form, the CDR3 reads TGCGCCAGCAGGGAGTACGGGGCCAACGTCCTGACTTTC. The chain links TRBV5-1 to TRBJ2-6, with D unclear. The germline V gene has CDR1 SGHRS and CDR2 YFSETQ. The CDR3 spans 13 residues. V shed 5 bases and J shed 4 bases, with 7 bases lying between them. Combining the CDR3 with reference TRBV5-1 and TRBJ2-6 gives the whole variable domain KAGVTQTPRYLIKTRGQQVTLSCSPISGHRSVSWYQQTPGQGLQFLFEYFSETQRNKGNFPGRFSGRQFSNSRSEMNVSTLELGDSALYLCASREYGANVLTFGAGSRLTVL.

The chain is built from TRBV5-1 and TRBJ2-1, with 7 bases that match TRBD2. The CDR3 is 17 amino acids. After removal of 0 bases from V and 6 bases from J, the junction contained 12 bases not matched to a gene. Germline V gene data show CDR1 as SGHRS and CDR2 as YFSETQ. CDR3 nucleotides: TGCGCCAGCAGCTTGGGCGGGAGCGTAGAGTGGGCCAATGAGCAGTTCTTC. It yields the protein CASSLGGSVEWANEQFF.

The CDR3 sequence is CASSLVAGLGTEAFF. In nucleotides, the CDR3 is TGTGCCAGCTCACTAGTAGCGGGGCTAGGCACTGAAGCTTTCTTT. The J gene is TRBJ1-1, the V gene TRBV18, with a possible D match to TRBD1 (5 bases). The ends were cut back, 4 bases at V and 4 bases at J, with 16 bases in the middle. Looked up from germline, CDR1 is KGHSH and CDR2 is LQKENI. There are 15 residues in the CDR3.

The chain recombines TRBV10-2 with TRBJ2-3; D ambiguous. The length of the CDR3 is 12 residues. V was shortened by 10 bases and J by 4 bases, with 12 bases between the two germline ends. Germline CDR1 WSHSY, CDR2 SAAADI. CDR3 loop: CAIGVSADTQYF. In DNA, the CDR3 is TGCGCCATCGGAGTATCGGCAGATACGCAGTATTTT.

DNA of the CDR3: TGTGCCAGCAGCCCCCTTAGGGGAAGGGGGTACGAGCAGTACTTC. Its translation is CASSPLRGRGYEQYF. The V gene is TRBV11-2, the J gene TRBJ2-7; D is perhaps TRBD1 (6 bases). The CDR3 is made up of 15 amino acids. Germline V gene sequence: CDR1 SGHAT, CDR2 FQNNGV. Trimming removed 5 bases from V and 4 bases from J, with 18 bases in between.

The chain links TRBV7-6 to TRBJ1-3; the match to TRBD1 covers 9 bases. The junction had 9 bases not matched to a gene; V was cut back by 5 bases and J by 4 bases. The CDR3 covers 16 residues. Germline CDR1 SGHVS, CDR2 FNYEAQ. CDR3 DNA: TGTGCCAGCAGCGTTCGTACAGGGGGCGGCGGAAACACCATATATTTT. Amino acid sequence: CASSVRTGGGGNTIYF.

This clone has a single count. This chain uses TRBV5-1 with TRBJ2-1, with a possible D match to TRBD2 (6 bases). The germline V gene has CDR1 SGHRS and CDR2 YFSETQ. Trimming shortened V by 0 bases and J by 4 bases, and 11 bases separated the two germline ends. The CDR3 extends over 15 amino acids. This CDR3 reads CASSLVGTQYNEQFF. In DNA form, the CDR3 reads TGCGCCAGCAGCTTGGTTGGGACTCAGTACAATGAGCAGTTCTTC.

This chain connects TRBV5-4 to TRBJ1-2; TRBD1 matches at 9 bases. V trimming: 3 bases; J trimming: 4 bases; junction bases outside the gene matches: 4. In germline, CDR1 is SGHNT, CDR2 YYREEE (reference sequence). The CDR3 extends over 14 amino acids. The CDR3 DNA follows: TGTGCCAGCAGCTCACAGGGGGCCGGCTATGGCTACACCTTC. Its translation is CASSSQGAGYGYTF.

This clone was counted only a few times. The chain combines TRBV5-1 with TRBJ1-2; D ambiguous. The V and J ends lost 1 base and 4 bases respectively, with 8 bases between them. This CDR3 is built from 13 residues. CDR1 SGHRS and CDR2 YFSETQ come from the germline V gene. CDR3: CASSLRARYGYTF. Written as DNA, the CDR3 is TGCGCCAGCAGCTTGCGGGCGCGCTATGGCTACACCTTC.

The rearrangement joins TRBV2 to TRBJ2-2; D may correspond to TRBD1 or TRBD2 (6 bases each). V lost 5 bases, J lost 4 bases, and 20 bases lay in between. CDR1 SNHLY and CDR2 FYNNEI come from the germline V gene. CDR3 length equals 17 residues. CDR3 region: CASSPWGDPGATGELFF. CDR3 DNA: TGTGCCAGCAGTCCTTGGGGGGATCCAGGGGCCACCGGGGAGCTGTTTTTT.

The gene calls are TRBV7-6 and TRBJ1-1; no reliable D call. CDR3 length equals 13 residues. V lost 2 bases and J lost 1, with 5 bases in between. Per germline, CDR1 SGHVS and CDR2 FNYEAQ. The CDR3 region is CASSLKANTEAFF. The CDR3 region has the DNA TGTGCCAGCAGCTTAAAGGCGAACACTGAAGCTTTCTTT.

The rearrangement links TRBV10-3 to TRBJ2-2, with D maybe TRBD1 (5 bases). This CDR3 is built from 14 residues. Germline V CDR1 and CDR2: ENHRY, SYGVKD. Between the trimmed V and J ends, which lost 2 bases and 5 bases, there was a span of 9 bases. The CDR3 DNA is TGTGCCATCAGTGAGACATCAGGGACCGGGGAGCTGTTTTTT. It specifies CAISETSGTGELFF.

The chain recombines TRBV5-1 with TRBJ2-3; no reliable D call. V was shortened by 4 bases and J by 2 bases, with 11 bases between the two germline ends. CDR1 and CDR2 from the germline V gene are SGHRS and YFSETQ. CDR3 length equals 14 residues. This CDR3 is CASSPTGDTDTQYF. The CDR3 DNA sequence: TGCGCCAGCAGCCCCACCGGTGACACAGATACGCAGTATTTT.

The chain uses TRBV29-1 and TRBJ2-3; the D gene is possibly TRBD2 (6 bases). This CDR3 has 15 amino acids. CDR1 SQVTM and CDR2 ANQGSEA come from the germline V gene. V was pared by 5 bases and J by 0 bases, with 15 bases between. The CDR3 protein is CSVSHDAGSTDTQYF. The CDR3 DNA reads TGCAGCGTTTCTCACGACGCGGGGAGCACAGATACGCAGTATTTT.

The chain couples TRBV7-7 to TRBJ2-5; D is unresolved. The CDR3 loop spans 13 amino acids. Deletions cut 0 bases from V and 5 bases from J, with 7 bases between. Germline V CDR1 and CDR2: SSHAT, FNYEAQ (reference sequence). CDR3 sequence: CASSLAGRETQYF. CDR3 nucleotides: TGTGCCAGCAGCTTAGCAGGGCGGGAGACCCAGTACTTC.

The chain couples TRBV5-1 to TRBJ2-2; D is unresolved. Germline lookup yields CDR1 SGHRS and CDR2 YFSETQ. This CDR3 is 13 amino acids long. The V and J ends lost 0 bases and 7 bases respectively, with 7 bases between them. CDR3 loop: CASSLVVDGELFF. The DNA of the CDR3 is TGCGCCAGCAGCTTGGTCGTCGACGGGGAGCTGTTTTTT.